This entry features one T cell receptor beta chain sequence. CDR3 size: 16 residues. The V gene's germline CDR1 is KGHDR and CDR2 SFDVKD. The V end was cut by 3 bases, the J end by 1 base, with 14 bases between. The sample comes from a study of blood T cell repertoires in COVID-19. About the study: Acute-phase and convalescent COVID-19 samples originated in the United States, Italy and Spain. The analysed material was cDNA or gDNA that came from T cells, B-cell-depleted T cells, or PBMCs.

Original processing notes: The assay estimated nucleated cells by amplifying reference gene primers. Clones were read by immunoSEQ multiplex PCR, and TCRdb kept only the in-frame ones, dropping some. For V, J and clone size, that table is used; D and trimming come from the DNA. The data contain about 330,000 clones, about 83% of them seen just once; the ten biggest clones take up approximately 1.1%. This chain joins TRBV24-1 and TRBJ1-2; D call uncertain. The sequence was collected from a woman in her forties or fifties with acute or convalescent COVID-19. The sequenced material came from peripheral blood. CDR3 sequence reads: CATSDPETTHNYGYTF. In nucleotides, the CDR3 is TGTGCCACCAGTGATCCAGAGACAACCCATAACTATGGCTACACCTTC.